The present TCR beta chain was sequenced within a study of T cell responses to AZD1222 COVID-19 vaccine. General observations from the study: Close to half of all spike-specific TCRs reportedly target regions of the variants that are unmutated.

Germline CDR1 and CDR2: MDHEN and SYDVKM. V was pared by 6 bases and J by 0 bases, with 15 bases between. The CDR3 runs 15 residues. Remarks on this clone: Its specificity is unknown.

Method: immunoSEQ multiplex PCR; TCRdb's copy keeps in-frame clones and lacks some. The table shows roughly 200,000 clones, with approximately 94% occurring only once. This TCR derives from an adult who received the MenACWY meningococcal vaccine as a control. The V call is TRBV28, the J call TRBJ2-7; D may be TRBD2 (5 bases). Sequencing was performed on peripheral blood, taken 28 days after the second dose of the MenACWY control vaccine. CDR3 residues: CASRPRTGFSYEQYF. DNA of the CDR3: TGTGCCAGCAGACCCCGGACGGGGTTCTCCTACGAGCAGTACTTC.